What follows are 29 T cell receptor beta chains derived from one specimen sequenced in a study of graft-versus-host responses after intestinal transplantation. This table comes from immunoSEQ multiplex PCR, and its TCRdb copy is limited to in-frame clones, with some not included. The sample contains 95,000 to 110,000 clones, roughly 93% of which appear only once. Antigens of these TCRs are unknown. The sequences come from unstimulated CD8+ T cells sorted from spleen or lymph node cells, collected before intestinal transplant. These TCRs come from a human donor who received an intestinal transplant.

V usage is TRBV9 and J usage is TRBJ1-3, with 7 bases matching TRBD1. This CDR3 has 19 amino acids. V shed 3 bases, J shed 0 bases, and the junction held 15 bases outside the gene matches. CDR1 and CDR2 from the germline V gene are SGDLS and YYNGEE. The CDR3 spells CASSERTGDKLNSGNTIYF. CDR3 in DNA: TGTGCCAGCAGCGAGCGAACAGGGGATAAACTAAACTCTGGAAACACCATATATTTT.

The chain has TRBV5-4 and TRBJ2-3; the D is unclear. This CDR3 is built from 15 residues. Germline CDR1 is SGHNT and CDR2 is YYREEE (reference sequence). V dropped 7 bases and J dropped 6 bases, with 21 bases sitting between them. The CDR3 DNA reads TGTGCCAGCGCCCTGGGGTTGAGTTTACCCGATACGCAGTATTTT. It yields the protein CASALGLSLPDTQYF.

This chain links TRBV27 with TRBJ1-1, with D unresolved. V was pared by 7 bases and J by 0 bases, with 9 bases between. The CDR3 runs to 13 residues. Germline V gene lookup returns CDR1 MNHEY and CDR2 SMNVEV (reference sequence). CDR3 nucleotides: TGTGCCAGCAAAATTGAGATGAACACTGAAGCTTTCTTT. This codes for CASKIEMNTEAFF.

The chain couples TRBV27 to TRBJ1-5; a weak D match, TRBD1 (5 bases). The CDR3 contains 12 residues. V was trimmed by 6 bases and J by 8 bases, leaving 11 bases between them. Germline CDR1 and CDR2: MNHEY and SMNVEV (reference sequence). As DNA, the CDR3 is TGTGCCAGCAGCCCCGGGGGGGAGCCCCAGCATTTT. The encoded protein is CASSPGGEPQHF.

The chain is built from TRBV9 and TRBJ2-3, with TRBD2 matching over 9 bases. Germline trimming cut 4 bases from V and 3 bases from J; bases unmatched to any gene: 12. Per the germline V gene, CDR1 is SGDLS and CDR2 is YYNGEE. CDR3 length equals 17 residues. The CDR3 here is CASSTFGAGGATDTQYF. DNA of the CDR3: TGTGCCAGCAGCACCTTCGGGGCGGGGGGGGCGACAGATACGCAGTATTTT.

This rearrangement joins TRBV5-1 to TRBJ2-7; D is unresolved. CDR3 length: 15 amino acids. Deletions cut 0 bases from V and 2 bases from J, with 12 bases between. The germline V gene has CDR1 SGHRS and CDR2 YFSETQ. The CDR3 DNA reads as TGCGCCAGCAGCTTGGCCCGGGTCGAAACCTACGAGCAGTACTTC. It codes for CASSLARVETYEQYF.

The chain couples TRBV2 to TRBJ2-1; D ambiguous. Trimming pared 2 bases from V and 8 bases from J, leaving 13 bases between. The CDR3 runs 14 residues. Germline loops: CDR1 SNHLY, CDR2 FYNNEI. The CDR3 nucleotides read TGTGCCAGCAGTGAATTGGAGCGTTGGGATGAGCAGTTCTTC. Amino acid sequence: CASSELERWDEQFF.

The genes are TRBV6-1 and TRBJ1-3; D gene unclear. Germline assignment: CDR1 MNHNS and CDR2 SASEGT. The CDR3 consists of 16 residues. Trimming took 0 bases from V and 0 from J, leaving 9 bases between them. The DNA of the CDR3 is TGTGCCAGCAGTGAAGCACCCCGACCCTCTGGAAACACCATATATTTT. The encoded protein is CASSEAPRPSGNTIYF.

The V call is TRBV11-1, the J call TRBJ1-1; D gene uncertain. Looked up from germline, CDR1 is SGHAT and CDR2 is FQDESV (reference sequence). This CDR3 has 18 amino acids. The V and J ends lost 1 base and 2 bases respectively, with 20 bases between them. The CDR3 loop is CASSLEEGVGPVNTEAFF. As DNA, the CDR3 is TGTGCCAGCAGCTTAGAGGAGGGCGTAGGTCCCGTAAACACTGAAGCTTTCTTT. Variable domain in full (rest from reference TRBV11-1 and TRBJ1-1): EAEVAQSPRYKITEKSQAVAFWCDPISGHATLYWYRQILGQGPELLVQFQDESVVDDSQLPKDRFSAERLKGVDSTLKIQPAELGDSAMYLCASSLEEGVGPVNTEAFFGQGTRLTVV.

Note on this clone: The same CDR3 can be traced to other DNA sequences in this sample. The rearrangement joins TRBV6-6 to TRBJ1-1; TRBD1 might be the D (6 bases). The CDR3 sequence is 14 residues long. Germline loops: CDR1 MNHNY, CDR2 SVGAGI (reference sequence). The CDR3 DNA reads as TGTGCTAGCCTTAGAACAGGGCAGAACACTGAAGCTTTCTTT. Translating gives CASLRTGQNTEAFF.

The chain links TRBV19 to TRBJ2-1; TRBD2 matches at 8 bases. The CDR3 is 15 amino acids. Germline trimming cut 6 bases from V and 0 bases from J; bases unmatched to any gene: 4. The V gene's germline CDR1 is LNHDA and CDR2 SQIVND (reference sequence). For the CDR3, the DNA is TGTGCCAGTAGGGGCGGGGGGAGCTCCTACAATGAGCAGTTCTTC. Translation gives CASRGGGSSYNEQFF.

V gene TRBV7-3 combines with J gene TRBJ2-1; D remains ambiguous. This CDR3 region has 16 residues. V shed 2 bases and J shed 5 bases, with 16 bases lying between them. Germline assignment: CDR1 SGHTA and CDR2 FQGTGA. The CDR3 loop reads CASSLRMVTDHNEQFF. CDR3 DNA sequence: TGTGCCAGCAGCTTACGCATGGTTACGGATCACAATGAGCAGTTCTTC.

The rearrangement uses TRBV19 and TRBJ1-1; D is unclear. The CDR3 sequence is 14 residues long. In germline, CDR1 is LNHDA, CDR2 SQIVND (reference sequence). With 5 bases removed from V and 5 bases from J, the gap between germline ends came to 15 bases. CDR3 sequence: CASSRGPPGTEAFF. CDR3 sequence (DNA): TGTGCCAGTAGTCGCGGCCCTCCGGGGACTGAAGCTTTCTTT.

The gene calls are TRBV19 and TRBJ2-3; D is unclear. Germline V gives CDR1 LNHDA, CDR2 SQIVND (reference sequence). Trimming took 3 bases from V and 9 from J, leaving 13 bases between them. The CDR3 contains 13 residues. The CDR3 DNA reads TGTGCCAGTAGTATGGTCAGTGGAAGGACGCAGTATTTT. Residues: CASSMVSGRTQYF.

This rearrangement joins TRBV15 to TRBJ2-1; D may correspond to TRBD1 or TRBD2 (6 bases each). Per the germline V gene, CDR1 is LNHNV and CDR2 is YYDKDF (reference sequence). CDR3 size: 18 residues. The ends were cut back, 0 bases at V and 1 base at J, with 16 bases in the middle. This CDR3 reads CATSRDRLGGRSYNEQFF. In DNA, the CDR3 is TGTGCCACCAGCAGAGATAGGCTGGGGGGCCGTTCCTACAATGAGCAGTTCTTC.

The DNA of the CDR3 is TGTGCCAGCAGTTTCGGGACGGATGGCTACACCTTC. Protein: CASSFGTDGYTF. This chain links TRBV7-9 with TRBJ1-2; D is perhaps TRBD1 (5 bases). This CDR3 is 12 amino acids long. Per the germline V gene, CDR1 is SEHNR and CDR2 is FQNEAQ (reference sequence). Trimming pared 6 bases from V and 6 bases from J, leaving 11 bases between.

The V and J genes are TRBV11-3 and TRBJ2-1, with no clear D. Germline-derived CDR1 and CDR2 are SGHNT and YENEEA. V lost 4 bases and J 5 bases, leaving 15 bases between the germline ends. The CDR3 sequence is 15 residues long. In DNA, the CDR3 is TGTGCCAGCAGCTCGTACAATGAGGCTAACAATGAGCAGTTCTTC. It codes for CASSSYNEANNEQFF.

The rearrangement uses TRBV5-4 and TRBJ1-2, with D maybe TRBD1 (5 bases). The CDR3 has 16 amino acids. Looked up from germline, CDR1 is SGHNT and CDR2 is YYREEE (reference sequence). V dropped 3 bases and J dropped 6 bases, with 21 bases sitting between them. The CDR3 protein is CASSSPTGPTGDGYTF. The CDR3 nucleotides are TGTGCCAGCAGCTCACCTACCGGGCCCACGGGGGATGGCTACACCTTC.

The chain uses TRBV4-1 and TRBJ2-1; D is unresolved. The CDR3 totals 13 residues. Looked up from germline, CDR1 is MGHRA and CDR2 is YSYEKL. V was trimmed by 1 base and J by 7 bases, leaving 8 bases between them. CDR3 protein: CASSQAPGNEQFF. Here the CDR3 DNA reads TGCGCCAGCAGCCAAGCCCCTGGGAATGAGCAGTTCTTC.

The chain has TRBV6-5 and TRBJ1-2; D uncertain. Germline CDR1 MNHEY, CDR2 SVGAGI. The CDR3 has 15 residues. With 6 bases removed from V and 4 bases from J, the gap between germline ends came to 18 bases. CDR3 residues: CASSPLRTIPYGYTF. The CDR3 DNA sequence: TGTGCCAGCAGCCCCCTACGGACGATCCCCTATGGCTACACCTTC.

The chain couples TRBV5-1 to TRBJ2-2, with 9 bases aligning to TRBD1. Germline loops: CDR1 SGHRS, CDR2 YFSETQ. J lost 6 bases, V lost 4 bases, and 16 bases had no gene match. CDR3 length: 18 residues. This CDR3 reads CASSGKPWDREGSGELFF. The CDR3 nucleotides are TGCGCCAGCAGCGGAAAACCTTGGGACAGGGAAGGGTCCGGGGAGCTGTTTTTT.

The chain employs TRBV19 and TRBJ2-2; weak D call: TRBD2 (5 bases). Trimming left V 10 bases short and J 7 bases short, with 16 bases between. The CDR3 covers 13 residues. Looked up from germline, CDR1 is LNHDA and CDR2 is SQIVND (reference sequence). CDR3 DNA sequence: TGTGCCACCCTAGAGCGGTTCGACGGGGAGCTGTTTTTT. This codes for CATLERFDGELFF.

V gene TRBV6-6 combines with J gene TRBJ1-2; 7 bases are shared with TRBD1. The germline V gene encodes CDR1 MNHNY and CDR2 SVGAGI (reference sequence). This CDR3 has 15 amino acids. The V segment lost 5 bases and the J segment 6 bases; nucleotides outside the gene matches: 12. The CDR3 is CASSTYRGGENGYTF. In DNA form, the CDR3 reads TGTGCCAGCAGTACTTACAGGGGAGGAGAGAATGGCTACACCTTC.

This clone has just one count. The CDR3 coding sequence is TGCGCCAGCAGCGCCGGGTGGGAGGCGAGGACTGAAGCTTTCTTT. Translated: CASSAGWEARTEAFF. The chain couples TRBV5-1 to TRBJ1-1; D gene ambiguous. The CDR3 contains 15 residues. V was clipped by 4 bases and J by 5 bases, with 18 bases between them. Germline lookup yields CDR1 SGHRS and CDR2 YFSETQ.

The J gene is TRBJ1-2, the V gene TRBV7-6; D perhaps matches TRBD1 (6 bases). Trimming removed 5 bases at V and 8 bases at J, with 18 bases between. Per germline, CDR1 SGHVS and CDR2 FNYEAQ. This CDR3 spans 14 amino acids. The CDR3, as DNA: TGTGCCAGCAGCCCTGACAGGCTCGCCAGAGGCTACACCTTC. As protein: CASSPDRLARGYTF.

This rearrangement joins TRBV2 to TRBJ2-5; 9 nucleotides line up with TRBD1. This CDR3 has 15 residues. J gave up 4 bases and V 4 bases, and 7 bases lay outside the gene matches. Germline V gene data show CDR1 as SNHLY and CDR2 as FYNNEI. The CDR3 DNA reads as TGTGCCAGCAGTGGTGGGGACAGGGTTGCAGAGACCCAGTACTTC. Residues: CASSGGDRVAETQYF.

The chain is built from TRBV9 and TRBJ2-1, with TRBD2 matching over 10 bases. With V trimmed by 0 bases and J by 3 bases, 0 bases remained unmatched. From germline, CDR1 is SGDLS and CDR2 YYNGEE. The CDR3 is 15 residues long. CDR3 sequence: CASSVVAGGYNEQFF. In DNA, the CDR3 is TGTGCCAGCAGCGTAGTAGCGGGGGGCTACAATGAGCAGTTCTTC.

The rearrangement joins TRBV11-3 to TRBJ2-7; D is perhaps TRBD2 (5 bases). The CDR3 sequence is 11 residues long. Trimming took 5 bases from V and 6 from J, leaving 8 bases between them. Germline CDR1 is SGHNT and CDR2 is YENEEA. CDR3 DNA sequence: TGTGCCAGCAGCCGCGGGCGCGAGCAGTACTTC. Amino acid sequence: CASSRGREQYF.

This clone was counted only a few times. The rearrangement joins TRBV19 to TRBJ2-7; D remains ambiguous. Trimming took 0 bases from V and 7 from J, leaving 7 bases between them. Germline-derived CDR1 and CDR2 are LNHDA and SQIVND (reference sequence). The CDR3 is made up of 12 amino acids. The chain's CDR3 is CASSIDPEEQYF. The DNA of the CDR3 is TGTGCCAGTAGTATAGACCCCGAGGAGCAGTACTTC.